This T cell receptor beta chain was recovered during a study of vaccination and CD4 T cells after COVID-19. Study-level findings and limits: Although the median of SARS-CoV-2-reactive clonotypes rose from around 20 to 38, the change was not significant.

The germline CDR1 and CDR2 sequences are SGHRS and YFSETQ. CDR3 length: 14 residues. V shed 4 bases and J 6 bases; nucleotides not matched to a gene: 7. Sample treatment: approximately 11-day PBMC culture with coronavirus spike peptide pools or control peptides (ViraFEST assay). Worth noting for this clonotype: Its antigen is unknown.

An Oncomine TCR Beta short-read assay was used to sequence the DNA from cultured CD4+ T cells. TCRdb recomputed calls from the PCR reads with MiXCR, one row per CDR3 protein. The table records roughly 20,000 distinct CDR3 sequences, roughly 46% of them present only once. This sequence originates from a human donor who had recovered from COVID-19. This chain links TRBV5-1 with TRBJ2-7; TRBD2 agrees at 10 bases. Sequenced material: CD4+ T cells from blood, cultured in vitro, taken before SARS-CoV-2 vaccination. CDR3 nucleotides: TGCGCCAGCAGCCCATTACTAGCGGGATCCGAGCAGTACTTC. Protein sequence: CASSPLLAGSEQYF.